The sequence of this TCR beta chain was determined in a study of cytotoxic CD8 clonotypes in ibrutinib-treated CLL (dated by TCRdb to 2020 to 2022). For the study in its entirety: In this cohort, approximately 14 patients were treatment-naive and under 13 were relapsed/refractory, while around 18 had unmutated IGHV. Every sample from remission and from progressive disease was obtained while the patients were still on ibrutinib. An average of 255,043 productive templates and 94,082 productive rearrangements was obtained per sample. Cryopreserved peripheral blood mononuclear cells were collected at three points: before therapy, at response, and at either sustained remission or disease progression. Samples at response were collected after a median of roughly twelve months of treatment, with a range of about 6 to 36 months. Responses were partial in roughly 25 patients and complete in 2; after median about 70 months follow-up, about 15 stayed in remission and some twelve progressed. Longitudinal samples were available for about 30% of the roughly 86 trial participants. General study outcomes and caveats: Clonality increased at ibrutinib response, stayed stable in sustained remission, and fell back toward baseline at progression. At baseline, clonality was higher than in age-matched healthy donors and showed a strong correlation with circulating CD8+ T-cell counts. Public clonotypes were rare and either shrank or stayed stable during treatment, and the rise in clonality at ibrutinib response reflected expansion of private clonotypes. Sustained-remission and progressing patients did not have matched sampling times, and lymph node repertoires were not examined.

Relative to germline, V is 6 bases shorter and J is 7 bases shorter, with 19 bases between their ends. From the germline V gene, CDR1 is LGHNT and CDR2 is FRNRAP. Measured from the cysteine to the phenylalanine, the CDR3 is 15 residues long. The kept DNA is CDR3 alone, 45 bases in frame from the first base. The time point label of this sample denotes: eleven to twelve months on ibrutinib. Approximately 2 micrograms of genomic DNA were extracted from cryopreserved PBMCs for TCR beta library preparation. High-throughput TCR beta sequencing was performed on longitudinal blood samples from CLL patients receiving ibrutinib monotherapy. The patients took part in an open-label, single-center phase 2 trial of ibrutinib monotherapy. The goal of deep resolution MiSeq sequencing was a depth between 1 in 1 million and 1 in 200,000 T cells, and coverage averaged 10x per clonotype. The immunoSEQ hsTCRB Kit was used to generate the TCR beta libraries. The authors' pipeline ran thus. Data were analyzed with ImmunoSEQ Data Assistant and ImmunoSEQ Analyzer, with V, D and J genes assigned per IMGT definitions. Clonality, which ranges from 0 to 1, was calculated as one minus the normalized Shannon entropy of productive rearrangement frequencies. Only overrepresented clonotypes making up at least 0.05% of each patient's repertoire were included in the public clonotype analysis. Repertoires from about a dozen age-matched healthy donors in immuneACCESS were used as clonality controls. The table was pulled from immuneACCESS by TCRdb, which kept in-frame rearrangements only. Such tables lose some clones; where checked, under half of the loss comes from unresolved V genes, and the rest has no known cause. The DNA gave D and trimming, while V, J and clone size come from that table. This sample comprises more than 70,000 clones, about 76% of them detected only once. Together, the top ten hold around 5% of the sample.

A word on this clone: No cognate antigen has been identified for it. The record has no base qualities; no much larger clone is one base away.

The sequencing here drew on PBMCs, taken after 12 months of ibrutinib treatment. The V and J genes are TRBV12-5 and TRBJ2-1; perhaps TRBD2 is the D gene, with 6 bases matching. This sequence originates from a human donor with chronic lymphocytic leukemia. The CDR3 sequence is CASGHPRREPNEQFF. The sequence in DNA is TGTGCTAGTGGCCACCCCCGGAGGGAACCTAATGAGCAGTTCTTC.